The 27 T cell receptor beta chains in this list originate from one sample, sequenced in a study of siplizumab effects on memory and regulatory T cells. The data were produced by immunoSEQ multiplex PCR, yet TCRdb's version contains in-frame clones alone and is incomplete. The sample comprises about 110,000 clones, over 85% of which are singletons, and 1% to 1.5% rests with the top ten. Sequencing used CD4+ T cells sorted from blood. The receptors were sampled from a human donor in good health.

This clone was recorded once. The chain employs TRBV18 and TRBJ2-3; D assignment may be TRBD1 or TRBD2 (5 bases each). This CDR3 is built from 16 residues. Germline CDR1 is KGHSH and CDR2 is LQKENI. V was pared by 3 bases and J by 0 bases, with 13 bases between. DNA for the CDR3: TGTGCCAGCTCACCCCTCGGGACCCCCAGCACAGATACGCAGTATTTT. Translation: CASSPLGTPSTDTQYF. Full variable domain (missing parts from reference TRBV18 and TRBJ2-3): NAGVMQNPRHLVRRRGQEARLRCSPMKGHSHVYWYRQLPEEGLKFMVYLQKENIIDESGMPKERFSAEFPKEGPSILRIQQVVRGDSAAYFCASSPLGTPSTDTQYFGPGTRLTVL.

The V gene is TRBV19, the J gene TRBJ2-7; TRBD2 aligns across 7 bases. The CDR3 extends over 13 amino acids. V was pared by 3 bases and J by 6 bases, with 5 bases of the junction left unmatched. From germline, CDR1 is LNHDA and CDR2 SQIVND (reference sequence). As DNA, the CDR3 is TGTGCCAGTAGTATCGGTTGGGGGGGCGAGCAGTACTTC. Translating gives CASSIGWGGEQYF.

CDR3 protein: CASSLRTGGNEKLFF. In nucleotides, the CDR3 is TGTGCCAGCAGCCTCCGGACAGGGGGTAATGAAAAACTGTTTTTT. V usage is TRBV5-4 and J usage is TRBJ1-4, with TRBD1 matching over 10 bases. CDR3 length equals 15 residues. The germline gives CDR1 SGHNT, CDR2 YYREEE (reference sequence). The junction had 4 bases not matched to a gene; V was cut back by 4 bases and J by 4 bases.

The chain couples TRBV6-5 to TRBJ1-2, with D maybe TRBD1 (6 bases). The CDR3 is made up of 14 amino acids. In germline, CDR1 is MNHEY, CDR2 SVGAGI. Trimming took 6 bases from V and 4 from J, leaving 15 bases between them. The CDR3 DNA follows: TGTGCCAGCAGAAAACAGGGTAGGGGCTATGGCTACACCTTC. Translation gives CASRKQGRGYGYTF.

The chain links TRBV19 to TRBJ1-2, with D tentatively TRBD1 (6 bases). From germline, CDR1 is LNHDA and CDR2 SQIVND (reference sequence). Trimming left V 3 bases short and J 6 bases short, with 17 bases between. This CDR3 is 15 amino acids long. CDR3 protein: CASSMSGPQGNGYTF. DNA of the CDR3: TGTGCCAGTAGTATGTCAGGCCCTCAGGGGAATGGCTACACCTTC.

The CDR3 here is CASTAGGVTQPQHF. The CDR3 DNA follows: TGTGCCAGCACCGCCGGGGGAGTAACTCAGCCCCAGCATTTT. The rearrangement uses TRBV6-5 and TRBJ1-5; a weak D match, TRBD1 (5 bases). V shed 7 bases and J shed 6 bases, with 16 bases lying between them. Germline loops: CDR1 MNHEY, CDR2 SVGAGI. The CDR3 contains 14 residues.

This sequence joins TRBV19 and TRBJ2-4; TRBD1 matches 9 bases. The germline gives CDR1 LNHDA, CDR2 SQIVND (reference sequence). The CDR3 covers 15 residues. The V gene end was trimmed by 10 bases and the J gene end by 7 bases; junction bases not matched to a gene: 14. The CDR3 nucleotides are TGTGCCACCACAGTAGGAGGGACAGGGAGGAACATTCAGTACTTC. It is translated as CATTVGGTGRNIQYF.

J is TRBJ2-7 and V is TRBV7-2; TRBD2 aligns across 10 bases. The CDR3 extends over 15 amino acids. Germline CDR1 reads SGHTA; CDR2 reads FQGNSA. J gave up 2 bases and V 5 bases, and 6 bases lay outside the gene matches. In DNA form, the CDR3 reads TGTGCCAGCAGCCCTAGCGGGAGTCTCACCTACGAGCAGTACTTC. Translating gives CASSPSGSLTYEQYF.

The chain has TRBV7-9 and TRBJ1-3, with D perhaps matching TRBD1 (5 bases). The CDR3 consists of 16 residues. The V and J ends lost 5 bases and 1 base respectively, with 15 bases between them. Germline loops: CDR1 SEHNR, CDR2 FQNEAQ (reference sequence). The DNA for the CDR3 is TGTGCCAGCAGCCCTAACTCGACAGCTTCTGGAAACACCATATATTTT. Protein product: CASSPNSTASGNTIYF.

This chain uses TRBV30 with TRBJ2-1, with D perhaps matching TRBD2 (6 bases). V dropped 1 base and J dropped 16 bases, with 17 bases sitting between them. The CDR3 has 12 amino acids. Germline CDR1 and CDR2: GTSNPN and SVGIG (reference sequence). The CDR3 spells CAWSAGDHGIFF. CDR3 bases: TGTGCCTGGAGTGCGGGGGACCATGGTATCTTCTTC.

The V call is TRBV9, the J call TRBJ2-5; D is uncertain. CDR1 and CDR2 from the germline V gene are SGDLS and YYNGEE. This CDR3 is 14 amino acids long. The V and J ends lost 0 bases and 5 bases respectively, with 11 bases between them. The CDR3 coding sequence is TGTGCCAGCAGCGTAGATCTACAACGGGAGACCCAGTACTTC. This translates into CASSVDLQRETQYF.

A word on this clone: The same CDR3 arises from other DNA sequences in this sample as well. The chain joins TRBV28 to TRBJ2-7; D might be TRBD1 or TRBD2, each matching 5 bases. V was pared by 4 bases and J by 7 bases, with 14 bases between. Per germline, CDR1 MDHEN and CDR2 SYDVKM. This CDR3 has 13 residues. As DNA, the CDR3 is TGTGCCAGCAGTTCGTCCCAGGGCGGGGAGCAGTACTTC. Amino acids: CASSSSQGGEQYF.

J is TRBJ1-1 and V is TRBV18; the D is unclear. The CDR3 loop spans 15 amino acids. V was cut by 2 bases and J by 7 bases, with 17 bases left in between. Germline V gives CDR1 KGHSH, CDR2 LQKENI. The chain's CDR3 is CASSPSSVRFFEAFF. The CDR3 DNA sequence: TGTGCCAGCTCACCATCCTCCGTCAGGTTTTTTGAAGCTTTCTTT. The complete variable domain, with remaining parts taken from reference TRBV18 and TRBJ1-1, reads NAGVMQNPRHLVRRRGQEARLRCSPMKGHSHVYWYRQLPEEGLKFMVYLQKENIIDESGMPKERFSAEFPKEGPSILRIQQVVRGDSAAYFCASSPSSVRFFEAFFGQGTRLTVV.

J is TRBJ1-1 and V is TRBV18; tentative D call: TRBD1 (5 bases). Germline CDR1 KGHSH, CDR2 LQKENI. The CDR3 has 14 amino acids. V was cut by 5 bases and J by 0 bases, with 10 bases left in between. CDR3 loop: CASSSTAMNTEAFF. The CDR3 coding sequence is TGTGCCAGCTCATCGACAGCGATGAACACTGAAGCTTTCTTT.

The chain recombines TRBV7-2 with TRBJ2-7; 8 nucleotides agree with TRBD2. The germline V gene has CDR1 SGHTA and CDR2 FQGNSA. This CDR3 contains 15 residues. Trimming at V came to 5 bases and at J to 6 bases, leaving 12 bases not matched to a gene. CDR3: CASSAGGALRSEQYF. CDR3 DNA sequence: TGTGCCAGCAGCGCCGGGGGGGCCCTGAGGTCCGAGCAGTACTTC.

The chain is built from TRBV7-2 and TRBJ2-3; either TRBD1 or TRBD2 may fit D (5 bases each). The germline gives CDR1 SGHTA, CDR2 FQGNSA. The ends were cut back, 3 bases at V and 2 bases at J, with 9 bases in the middle. There are 14 residues in the CDR3. CDR3 loop: CASSFGASTDTQYF. The DNA of the CDR3 is TGTGCCAGCAGCTTCGGGGCATCCACAGATACGCAGTATTTT.

The chain links TRBV27 to TRBJ1-5; D gene uncertain. This CDR3 has 13 amino acids. V gave up 8 bases and J gave up 0 bases, with 8 bases separating them. Germline CDR1 reads MNHEY; CDR2 reads SMNVEV (reference sequence). The CDR3 loop reads CASRKYSNQPQHF. The CDR3 bases are TGTGCCAGCCGAAAGTATAGCAATCAGCCCCAGCATTTT.

This chain uses TRBV28 with TRBJ1-1; D is possibly TRBD1 (6 bases). V was pared by 5 bases and J by 0 bases, with 16 bases between. This CDR3 contains 16 residues. Germline assignment: CDR1 MDHEN and CDR2 SYDVKM. CDR3 protein: CASSPRQATMNTEAFF. CDR3 sequence (DNA): TGTGCCAGCAGTCCCCGACAGGCGACTATGAACACTGAAGCTTTCTTT.

CDR3 in amino acids: CASSPRTGSGELFF. CDR3 DNA sequence: TGTGCCAGCAGCCCCAGAACCGGGTCCGGGGAGCTGTTTTTT. V and J are TRBV9 and TRBJ2-2; no definite D call. Germline-derived CDR1 and CDR2 are SGDLS and YYNGEE. V was trimmed by 4 bases and J by 6 bases, leaving 13 bases between them. The CDR3 totals 14 residues.

V usage is TRBV5-1 and J usage is TRBJ2-1; TRBD2 matches at 7 bases. This CDR3 contains 15 residues. Trimming took 4 bases from V and 7 from J; bases not matched to a gene: 11. In germline, CDR1 is SGHRS, CDR2 YFSETQ. CDR3 sequence: CASSPLQREGNEQFF. The CDR3 bases are TGCGCCAGCAGCCCACTTCAGAGGGAGGGGAATGAGCAGTTCTTC.

V gene TRBV6-5 combines with J gene TRBJ1-1; no reliable D call. Trimming removed 3 bases from V and 3 bases from J, with 14 bases in between. The CDR3 spans 15 residues. The germline V gene has CDR1 MNHEY and CDR2 SVGAGI. The CDR3 region is CASSYPDAPDTEAFF. Written as DNA, the CDR3 is TGTGCCAGCAGTTATCCCGACGCTCCCGACACTGAAGCTTTCTTT.

A single count supports this clone. This chain uses TRBV7-8 with TRBJ2-1; 10 nucleotides agree with TRBD2. CDR3 size: 15 residues. Germline values: CDR1 SGHVS, CDR2 FQNEAQ. Trimming took 2 bases from V and 8 from J; bases not matched to a gene: 6. The CDR3 region has the DNA TGTGCCAGCAGCTTACGGGCTAGCGGGAGCGATGAGCAGTTCTTC. This translates into CASSLRASGSDEQFF.

In this sample, this clone turned up a few times. This chain connects TRBV2 to TRBJ1-6; D unresolved. V lost 4 bases to trimming and J lost 8 bases, with 9 bases between them. The CDR3 is 13 amino acids. Germline CDR1 and CDR2: SNHLY and FYNNEI. CDR3 residues: CASSVWGDSPLHF. Written as DNA, the CDR3 is TGTGCCAGCAGTGTTTGGGGAGATTCACCCCTCCACTTT.

The CDR3 bases are TGCGCCAGCAGCCGGGACCCCACTAGCGCGGCCTACGAGCAGTACTTC. Translated, it gives CASSRDPTSAAYEQYF. The J gene is TRBJ2-7, the V gene TRBV5-1, with 7 bases aligning to TRBD2. Germline assignment: CDR1 SGHRS and CDR2 YFSETQ. This CDR3 comprises 16 residues. V lost 4 bases to trimming and J lost 2 bases; unmatched junction nucleotides: 12.

The table lists this clone with a count of one. This chain links TRBV5-1 with TRBJ2-3; D possibly matches TRBD1 or TRBD2 (6 bases each). CDR1 and CDR2 (germline): SGHRS, YFSETQ. V shed 2 bases and J shed 3 bases, with 10 bases lying between them. CDR3 length: 14 residues. In DNA form, the CDR3 reads TGCGCCAGCAGCTTAGGGGGGATGACAGATACGCAGTATTTT. Translation: CASSLGGMTDTQYF.

The genes are TRBV6-5 and TRBJ2-3; the D is unclear. Per germline, CDR1 MNHEY and CDR2 SVGAGI. This CDR3 has 14 amino acids. V was cut by 2 bases and J by 2 bases, with 8 bases left in between. CDR3 DNA sequence: TGTGCCAGCAGTTACCTCACTTTCACAGATACGCAGTATTTT. Residues: CASSYLTFTDTQYF.

CDR3 sequence reads: CASRGPNRVYEQYF. The CDR3 DNA reads as TGTGCCAGCAGGGGTCCAAATAGGGTATACGAGCAGTACTTC. The chain carries TRBV6-1 and TRBJ2-7; D ambiguous. Per the germline V gene, CDR1 is MNHNS and CDR2 is SASEGT. V dropped 6 bases and J dropped 4 bases, with 16 bases sitting between them. This CDR3 is 14 amino acids long.